This T cell receptor (beta chain) was found in a study of T cells in localized non-small cell lung cancer. Points from the study as a whole: Sequence data derive from only one tumor region, so heterogeneity remains possible. In the blood, greater T cell density corresponded to longer overall survival.

Sequencing was performed with immunoSEQ multiplex PCR; in TCRdb, only in-frame clones are kept and a portion is missing. The repertoire includes around 1,400 clones, just under 20% of them detected once, and 13% to 15% sits in the top ten. Relative to its sample, this clone is large. The antigen is unknown. Trimming removed 1 base at V and 4 bases at J, with 13 bases between. Germline V CDR1 and CDR2: MNHGY, SAAAGT. The CDR3 covers 15 residues. The genes are TRBV6-8 and TRBJ1-1; D possibly corresponds to TRBD1 (5 bases). The input for sequencing was normal lung tissue next to the tumor, taken before any cancer treatment. This receptor was taken from a woman aged 40-69 years with stage II lung adenocarcinoma. Here the CDR3 DNA reads TGTGCCAGCAGTTACTACAAAGCGGGGGGCACTGAAGCTTTCTTT. Translation gives CASSYYKAGGTEAFF.